This TCR beta chain is from a study of blood T cell repertoires in COVID-19. Study-wide context: Samples came from the United States, Italy and Spain, spanning acute and convalescent COVID-19. T cells, B-cell-depleted T cells, or PBMCs provided the cDNA or gDNA that served as material.

The CDR3 length is 15 residues. Sequencing was performed with immunoSEQ multiplex PCR; in TCRdb, only in-frame clones are kept and a portion is missing. Altogether 65,000 to 70,000 clones are present, around 90% being singletons, with the ten largest covering about an eighth. This clone was observed once. The sequencing input was peripheral blood. The clonotype originates from a human donor with active COVID-19. The donor label of this sample is uncertain. V gene TRBV7-5 combines with J gene TRBJ2-1; TRBD2 is the table's D call and was not checked against the DNA. TRBV7-5 is a listed pseudogene. The CDR3 is CVRSLEGSGRYEQFF. The CDR3 nucleotides read TGTGTCAGAAGCTTAGAAGGTAGCGGGAGGTATGAGCAGTTCTTC.